The T cell receptor (beta chain) under discussion was sequenced for a study of blood T cell repertoires in COVID-19 (dated by TCRdb to the early 2020s). About the study as a whole: Samples from collaborators originated in the United States, Italy and Spain and spanned both the acute and convalescent phases of COVID-19. The prospective study material was composed of cDNA or gDNA derived from T cells, B-cell-depleted T cells, or PBMCs. Subjects who had been exposed to COVID-19, were actively infected with it, or had recovered from it provided the deeply sampled blood TCRbeta repertoires that made up the dataset. The repertoires were released in a freely available public database intended as a resource for research on the immune response to SARS-CoV-2. The samples were drawn from the first 160 participants of the ongoing ImmuneRACE study and from 1,254 subjects provided by 6 global collaborators. Nearly every sample came with metadata listing a de-identified subject ID, COVID-19 status, age in years and sex. Where available, HLA class I and class II types were taken from metadata supplied by the sample provider and were not determined by assay-based typing.

Comments on this clone: It has no known antigen specificity. Base qualities are not provided; no much larger clone lies one nucleotide away.

Enrolling through a virtual design, the prospective study's participants ranged in age from roughly 18 to 90 years and lived across roughly 23 United States geographic areas. To assign participants to cohorts, the prospective study relied on clinical history that participants themselves reported in a screening survey and a study questionnaire. A participant counted as exposed if, within 2 weeks of entering the study, that participant had been in contact with someone who had a PCR-confirmed or clinician-diagnosed COVID-19 case. In the prospective study, whole blood, serum and a nasopharyngeal or oropharyngeal swab were collected from each participant by mobile phlebotomists. Over a roughly two-month period, participants in the prospective study had the option of providing additional blood draws and questionnaires. Before DNA extraction, blood samples from the prospective study were shipped at room temperature or frozen.

What the study reported, not specific to this receptor: How much clinical and demographic metadata was included differed by source and by participant, and the metadata was provided uncurated.

V was cut back by 1 base and J by 7 bases, leaving a gap of 11 bases between them. The germline V gene supplies CDR1 KGHSH and CDR2 LQKENI. The cysteine opens and the phenylalanine closes a CDR3 of 14 amino acids. Only the CDR3 portion is preserved as DNA: 42 bases, with reading frame beginning at the first base. The immunoSEQ Assay, a bias-controlled multiplex PCR, was used to amplify TCRbeta CDR3 regions from genomic DNA. On the authors' methods: Nucleated cell counts per sample were estimated from amplification of reference gene primers within the assay. To quantify the absolute abundance of each unique TCRbeta CDR3 rearrangement, sequence reads were collapsed and filtered. For each sample, productive Simpson clonality was calculated by taking the square root of Simpson's diversity index across productive rearrangements. TCRdb limited this immuneACCESS table to in-frame rearrangements with V and J called. A share of clones is missing; checked studies link under half to unresolved V genes, and the rest is unexplained. V, J and clone size are taken as reported in that table, and D and trimming were inferred from the DNA itself. This sample gives 270,000 or so clones in total; about 85% of them show up just once. About 7% of the sample goes to the ten largest clones.

This sequence was found in a woman aged 45-60 years who had been exposed to COVID-19. The source material was PBMCs or T cells enriched from blood (not recorded which). The chain is made from TRBV18 and TRBJ2-1, with no confidently assigned D gene. The DNA sequence is as follows: TGTGCCAGCTCACCACTTCAGGTCCGGAATGAGCAGTTCTTC. Translated, it reads CASSPLQVRNEQFF.